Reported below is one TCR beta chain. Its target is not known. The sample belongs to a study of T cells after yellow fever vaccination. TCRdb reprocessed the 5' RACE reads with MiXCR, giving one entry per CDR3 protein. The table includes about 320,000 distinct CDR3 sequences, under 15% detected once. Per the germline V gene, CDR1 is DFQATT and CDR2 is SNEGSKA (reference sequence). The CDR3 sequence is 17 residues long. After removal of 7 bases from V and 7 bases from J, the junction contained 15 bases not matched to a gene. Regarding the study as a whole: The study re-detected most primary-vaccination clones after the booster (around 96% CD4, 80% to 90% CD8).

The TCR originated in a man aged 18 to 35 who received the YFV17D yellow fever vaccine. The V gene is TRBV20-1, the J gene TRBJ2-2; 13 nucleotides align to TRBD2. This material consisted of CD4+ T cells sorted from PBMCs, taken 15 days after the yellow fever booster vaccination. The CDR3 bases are TGCAGTGTCTCGGGACTAGCGGGGACCGCGTTTGGCGGGGAGCTGTTTTTT. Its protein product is CSVSGLAGTAFGGELFF.